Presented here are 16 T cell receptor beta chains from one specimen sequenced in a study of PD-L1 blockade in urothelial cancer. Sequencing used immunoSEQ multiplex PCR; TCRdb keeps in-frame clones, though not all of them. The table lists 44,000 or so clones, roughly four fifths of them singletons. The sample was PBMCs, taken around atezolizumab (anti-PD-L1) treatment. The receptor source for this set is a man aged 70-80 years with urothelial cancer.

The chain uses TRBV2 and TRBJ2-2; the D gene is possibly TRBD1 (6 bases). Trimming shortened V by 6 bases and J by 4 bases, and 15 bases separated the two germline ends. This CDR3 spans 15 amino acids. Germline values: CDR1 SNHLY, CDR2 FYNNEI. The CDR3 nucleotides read TGTGCCAGCAGGGCCTCCTTGACAGGCACCGGGGAGCTGTTTTTT. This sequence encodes CASRASLTGTGELFF. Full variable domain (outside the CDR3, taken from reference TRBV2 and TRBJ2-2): EPEVTQTPSHQVTQMGQEVILRCVPISNHLYFYWYRQILGQKVEFLVSFYNNEISEKSEIFDDQFSVERPDGSNFTLKIRSTKLEDSAMYFCASRASLTGTGELFFGEGSRLTVL.

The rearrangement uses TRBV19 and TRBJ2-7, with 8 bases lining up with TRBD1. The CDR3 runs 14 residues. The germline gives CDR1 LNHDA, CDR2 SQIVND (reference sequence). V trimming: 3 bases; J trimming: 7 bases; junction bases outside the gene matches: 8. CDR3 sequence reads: CASSIDRGPSEQYF. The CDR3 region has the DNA TGTGCCAGTAGTATCGACAGGGGCCCCTCGGAGCAGTACTTC. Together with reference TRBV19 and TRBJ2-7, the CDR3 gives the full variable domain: DGGITQSPKYLFRKEGQNVTLSCEQNLNHDAMYWYRQDPGQGLRLIYYSQIVNDFQKGDIAEGYSVSREKKESFPLTVTSAQKNPTAFYLCASSIDRGPSEQYFGPGTRLTVT.

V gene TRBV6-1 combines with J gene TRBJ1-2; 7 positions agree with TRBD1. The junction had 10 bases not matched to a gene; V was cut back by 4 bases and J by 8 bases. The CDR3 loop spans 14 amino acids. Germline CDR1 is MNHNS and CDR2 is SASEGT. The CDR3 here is CASSAKTGLVGYTF. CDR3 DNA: TGTGCCAGCAGTGCCAAGACAGGGCTTGTCGGCTACACCTTC.

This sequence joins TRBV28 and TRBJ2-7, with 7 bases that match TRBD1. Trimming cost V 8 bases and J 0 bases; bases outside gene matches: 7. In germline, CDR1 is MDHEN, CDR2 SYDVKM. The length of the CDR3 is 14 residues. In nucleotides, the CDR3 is TGTGCCAGCTTCCCCGGGACAGCCTCCTACGAGCAGTACTTC. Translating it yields CASFPGTASYEQYF.

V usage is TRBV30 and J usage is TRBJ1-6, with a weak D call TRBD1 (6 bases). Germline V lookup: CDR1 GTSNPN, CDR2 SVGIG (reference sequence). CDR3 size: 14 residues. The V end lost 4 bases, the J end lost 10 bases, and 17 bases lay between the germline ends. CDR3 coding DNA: TGTGCCTGGACGGGGGGCTCAAGGAACTCACCCCTCCACTTT. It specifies CAWTGGSRNSPLHF.

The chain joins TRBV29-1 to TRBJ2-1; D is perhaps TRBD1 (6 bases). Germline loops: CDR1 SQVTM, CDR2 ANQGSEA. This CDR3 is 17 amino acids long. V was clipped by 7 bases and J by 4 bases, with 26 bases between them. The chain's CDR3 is CSERVTGKGFSYNEQFF. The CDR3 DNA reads TGCAGCGAAAGGGTCACAGGGAAGGGGTTTTCGTACAATGAGCAGTTCTTC.

The CDR3 reads CASTDGLSYYGYTF. CDR3 nucleotide sequence: TGTGCCTCAACCGACGGACTCTCCTACTATGGCTACACCTTC. V and J are TRBV19 and TRBJ1-2; the D is unclear. V lost 11 bases, J lost 3 bases, and 19 bases lay in between. CDR3 length: 14 residues. Germline CDR1 is LNHDA and CDR2 is SQIVND (reference sequence).

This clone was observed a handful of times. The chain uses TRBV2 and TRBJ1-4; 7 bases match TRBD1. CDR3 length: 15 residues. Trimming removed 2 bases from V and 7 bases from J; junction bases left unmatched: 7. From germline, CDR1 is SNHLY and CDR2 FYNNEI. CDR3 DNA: TGTGCCAGCAGTGAAATTACAGGGGAAGTTGAAAAACTGTTTTTT. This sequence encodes CASSEITGEVEKLFF.

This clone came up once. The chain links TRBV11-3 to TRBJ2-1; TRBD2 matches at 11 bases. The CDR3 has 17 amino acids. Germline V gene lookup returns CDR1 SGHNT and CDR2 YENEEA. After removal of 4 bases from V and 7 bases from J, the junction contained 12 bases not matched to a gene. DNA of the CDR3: TGTGCCAGCAGCTCCGGAGGGCTAGCGGGAGGATGGAATGAGCAGTTCTTC. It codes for CASSSGGLAGGWNEQFF.

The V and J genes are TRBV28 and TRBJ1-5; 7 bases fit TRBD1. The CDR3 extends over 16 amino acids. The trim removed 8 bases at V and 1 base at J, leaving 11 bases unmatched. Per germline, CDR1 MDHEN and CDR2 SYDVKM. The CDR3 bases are TGTGCCAGCGGGGACCCAGGGGGATTGAGCAATCAGCCCCAGCATTTT. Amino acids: CASGDPGGLSNQPQHF.

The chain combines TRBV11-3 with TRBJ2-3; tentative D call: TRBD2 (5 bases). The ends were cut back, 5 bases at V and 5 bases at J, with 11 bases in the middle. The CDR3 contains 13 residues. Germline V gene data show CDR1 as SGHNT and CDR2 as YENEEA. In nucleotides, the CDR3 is TGTGCCAGCAGCCAACCGGGGAGAGATACGCAGTATTTT. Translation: CASSQPGRDTQYF.

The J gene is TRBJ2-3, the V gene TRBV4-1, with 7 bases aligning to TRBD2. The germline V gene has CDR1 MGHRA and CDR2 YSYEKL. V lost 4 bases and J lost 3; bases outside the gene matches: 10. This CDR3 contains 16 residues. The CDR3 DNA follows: TGCGCCAGCAGCCTCGGCGGGAGCATCCGAACAGATACGCAGTATTTT. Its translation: CASSLGGSIRTDTQYF.

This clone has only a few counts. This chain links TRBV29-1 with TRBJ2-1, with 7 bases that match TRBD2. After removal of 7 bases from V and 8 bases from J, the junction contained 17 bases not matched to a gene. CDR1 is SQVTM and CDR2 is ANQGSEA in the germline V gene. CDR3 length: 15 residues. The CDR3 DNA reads TGCAGCGCTAACGGCGGGAGTGATTTTTGGGATGAGCAGTTCTTC. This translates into CSANGGSDFWDEQFF.

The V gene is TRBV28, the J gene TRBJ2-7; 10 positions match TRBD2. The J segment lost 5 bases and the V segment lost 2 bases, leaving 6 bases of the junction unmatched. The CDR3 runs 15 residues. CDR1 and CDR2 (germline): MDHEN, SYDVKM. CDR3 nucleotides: TGTGCCAGCAGTTTACTGGCTAGCGGGAGCGACGAGCAGTACTTC. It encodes CASSLLASGSDEQYF.

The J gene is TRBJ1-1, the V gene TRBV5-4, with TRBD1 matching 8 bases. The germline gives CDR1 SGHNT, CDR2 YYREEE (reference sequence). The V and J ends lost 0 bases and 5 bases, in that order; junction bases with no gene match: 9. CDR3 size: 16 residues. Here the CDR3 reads CASSLVGQGAWTEAFF. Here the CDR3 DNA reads TGTGCCAGCAGCTTGGTGGGGCAGGGGGCTTGGACTGAAGCTTTCTTT.

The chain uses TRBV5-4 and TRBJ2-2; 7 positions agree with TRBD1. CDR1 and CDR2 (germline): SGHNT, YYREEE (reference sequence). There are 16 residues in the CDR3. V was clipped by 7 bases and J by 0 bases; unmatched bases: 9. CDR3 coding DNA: TGTGCCAGCCGGCGTAGGACAGGAACGAACACCGGGGAGCTGTTTTTT. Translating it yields CASRRRTGTNTGELFF.